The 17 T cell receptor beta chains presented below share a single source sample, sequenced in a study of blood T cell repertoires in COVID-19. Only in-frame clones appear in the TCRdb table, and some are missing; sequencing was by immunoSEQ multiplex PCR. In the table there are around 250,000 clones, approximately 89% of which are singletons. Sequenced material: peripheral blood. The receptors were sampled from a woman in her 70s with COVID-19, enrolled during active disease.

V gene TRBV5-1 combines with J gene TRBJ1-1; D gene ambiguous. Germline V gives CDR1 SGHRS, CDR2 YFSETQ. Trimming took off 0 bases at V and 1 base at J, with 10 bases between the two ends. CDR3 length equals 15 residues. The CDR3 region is CASSLGGMENTEAFF. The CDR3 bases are TGCGCCAGCAGCTTGGGAGGGATGGAGAACACTGAAGCTTTCTTT. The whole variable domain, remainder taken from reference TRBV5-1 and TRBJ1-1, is KAGVTQTPRYLIKTRGQQVTLSCSPISGHRSVSWYQQTPGQGLQFLFEYFSETQRNKGNFPGRFSGRQFSNSRSEMNVSTLELGDSALYLCASSLGGMENTEAFFGQGTRLTVV.

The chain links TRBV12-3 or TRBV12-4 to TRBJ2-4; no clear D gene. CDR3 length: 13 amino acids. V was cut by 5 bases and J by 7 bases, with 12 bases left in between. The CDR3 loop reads CASSESTVNIQYF. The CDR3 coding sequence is TGTGCCAGCAGTGAATCTACAGTTAACATTCAGTACTTC.

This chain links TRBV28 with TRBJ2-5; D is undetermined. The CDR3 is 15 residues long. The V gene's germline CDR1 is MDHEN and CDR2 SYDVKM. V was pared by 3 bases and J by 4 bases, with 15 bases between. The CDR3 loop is CASSFGPPFGETQYF. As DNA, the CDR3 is TGTGCCAGCAGTTTTGGGCCGCCATTCGGAGAGACCCAGTACTTC.

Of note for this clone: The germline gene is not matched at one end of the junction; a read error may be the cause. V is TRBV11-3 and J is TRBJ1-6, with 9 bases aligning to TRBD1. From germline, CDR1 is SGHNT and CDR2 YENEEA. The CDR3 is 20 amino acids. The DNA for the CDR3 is TGTGCCAGCAGCATAGACAGGGGGGATTTCCCAGGGACCTATAATTCACCCCTCCACTTT. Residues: CASSIDRGDFPGTYNSPLHF.

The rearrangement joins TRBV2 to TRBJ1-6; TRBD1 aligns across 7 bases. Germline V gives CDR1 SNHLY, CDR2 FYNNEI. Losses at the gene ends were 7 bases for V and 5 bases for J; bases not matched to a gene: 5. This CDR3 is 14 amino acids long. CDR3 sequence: CASKWGTDNSPLHF. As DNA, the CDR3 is TGTGCCAGCAAATGGGGGACAGATAATTCACCCCTCCACTTT.

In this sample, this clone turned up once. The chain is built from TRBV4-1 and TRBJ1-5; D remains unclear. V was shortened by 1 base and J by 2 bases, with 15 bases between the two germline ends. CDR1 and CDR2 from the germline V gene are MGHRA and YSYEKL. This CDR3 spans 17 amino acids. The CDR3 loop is CASSQGLFGQGNQPQHF. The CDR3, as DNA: TGCGCCAGCAGCCAAGGTTTGTTTGGGCAGGGCAATCAGCCCCAGCATTTT.

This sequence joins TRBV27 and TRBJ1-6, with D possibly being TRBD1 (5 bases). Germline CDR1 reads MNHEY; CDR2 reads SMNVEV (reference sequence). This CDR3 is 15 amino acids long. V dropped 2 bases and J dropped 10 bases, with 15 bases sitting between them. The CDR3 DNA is TGTGCCAGCAGTTTAGGACGGGGGATTGGCTCACCCCTCCACTTT. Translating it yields CASSLGRGIGSPLHF.

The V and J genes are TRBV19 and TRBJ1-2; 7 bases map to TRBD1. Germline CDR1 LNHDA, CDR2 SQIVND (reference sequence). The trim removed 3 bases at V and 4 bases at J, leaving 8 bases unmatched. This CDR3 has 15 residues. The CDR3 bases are TGTGCCAGTAGTATTGGAGGGGGCTTAAGCTATGGCTACACCTTC. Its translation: CASSIGGGLSYGYTF.

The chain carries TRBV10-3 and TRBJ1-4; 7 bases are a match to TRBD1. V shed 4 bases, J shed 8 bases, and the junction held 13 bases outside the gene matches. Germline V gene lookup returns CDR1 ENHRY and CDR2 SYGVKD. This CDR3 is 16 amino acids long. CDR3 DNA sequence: TGTGCCATCAGTGCCTCCAGGGGGGTAACCCAGGAAAAACTGTTTTTT. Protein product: CAISASRGVTQEKLFF.

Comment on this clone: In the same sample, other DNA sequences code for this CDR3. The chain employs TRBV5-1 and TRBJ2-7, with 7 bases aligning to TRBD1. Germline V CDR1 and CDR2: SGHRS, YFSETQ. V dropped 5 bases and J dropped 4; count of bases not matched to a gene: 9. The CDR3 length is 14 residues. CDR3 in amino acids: CASSPGDSRYEQYF. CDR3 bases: TGCGCCAGCAGTCCAGGGGACAGCAGATACGAGCAGTACTTC.

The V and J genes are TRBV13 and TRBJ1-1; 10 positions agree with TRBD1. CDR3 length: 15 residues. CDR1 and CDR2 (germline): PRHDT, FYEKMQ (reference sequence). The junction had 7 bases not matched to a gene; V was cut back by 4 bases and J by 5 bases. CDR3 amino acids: CASSWDRGSVTEAFF. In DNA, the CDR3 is TGTGCCAGCAGCTGGGACAGGGGCTCCGTGACTGAAGCTTTCTTT.

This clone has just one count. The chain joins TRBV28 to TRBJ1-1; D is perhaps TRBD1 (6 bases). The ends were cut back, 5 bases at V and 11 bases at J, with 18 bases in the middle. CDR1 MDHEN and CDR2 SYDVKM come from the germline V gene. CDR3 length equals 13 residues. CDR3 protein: CASSAGRGRYAFF. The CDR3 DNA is TGTGCCAGCAGTGCAGGCAGGGGTCGGTATGCTTTCTTT. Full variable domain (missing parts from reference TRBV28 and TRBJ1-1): DVKVTQSSRYLVKRTGEKVFLECVQDMDHENMFWYRQDPGLGLRLIYFSYDVKMKEKGDIPEGYSVSREKKERFSLILESASTNQTSMYLCASSAGRGRYAFFGQGTRLTVV.

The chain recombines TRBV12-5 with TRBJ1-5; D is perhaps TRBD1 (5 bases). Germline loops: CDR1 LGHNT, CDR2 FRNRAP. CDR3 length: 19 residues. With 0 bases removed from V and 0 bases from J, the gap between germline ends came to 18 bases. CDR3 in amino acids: CASGLVGAYGPYSNQPQHF. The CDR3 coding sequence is TGTGCTAGTGGTTTGGTAGGGGCGTACGGACCTTATAGCAATCAGCCCCAGCATTTT.

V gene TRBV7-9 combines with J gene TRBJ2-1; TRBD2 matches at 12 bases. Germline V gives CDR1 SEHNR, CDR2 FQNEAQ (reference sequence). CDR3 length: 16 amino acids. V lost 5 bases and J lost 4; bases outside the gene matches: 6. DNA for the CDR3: TGTGCCAGCAGCCCTGGACTAGCGGGAACGTACAATGAGCAGTTCTTC. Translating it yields CASSPGLAGTYNEQFF.

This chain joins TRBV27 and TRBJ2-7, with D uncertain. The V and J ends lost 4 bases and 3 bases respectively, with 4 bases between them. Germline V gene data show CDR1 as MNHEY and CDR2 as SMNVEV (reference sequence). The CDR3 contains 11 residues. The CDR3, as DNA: TGTGCCAGCAGTTCTATCTACGAGCAGTACTTC. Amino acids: CASSSIYEQYF.

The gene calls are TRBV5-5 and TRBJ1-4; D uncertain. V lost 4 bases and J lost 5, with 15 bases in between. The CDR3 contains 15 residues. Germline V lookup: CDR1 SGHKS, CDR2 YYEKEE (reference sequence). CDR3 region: CASSNLDRLNEKLFF. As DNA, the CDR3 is TGTGCCAGCAGCAATCTAGACCGACTCAATGAAAAACTGTTTTTT.

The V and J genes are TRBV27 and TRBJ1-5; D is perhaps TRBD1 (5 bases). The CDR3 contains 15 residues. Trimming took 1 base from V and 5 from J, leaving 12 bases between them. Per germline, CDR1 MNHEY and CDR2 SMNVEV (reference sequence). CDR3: CASSLWGDRDQPQHF. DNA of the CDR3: TGTGCCAGCAGTTTATGGGGGGATCGGGATCAGCCCCAGCATTTT.